This TCR beta chain was identified during a study of shared clonotypes between healthy human individuals. Study-wide results and caveats: Expectations were that clonotype sharing among donors would be affected by sequencing depth.

A word on this clone: Antigen specificity is unknown.

The donors were all Caucasian adults (living in Nashville, Tennessee). A CD45RA-negative memory subset and a CD45RA+ naive subset were separated from the CD4+ cells. V was clipped by 2 bases and J by 6 bases, with 11 bases between them. The CDR3 has 13 amino acids. In germline, CDR1 is KGHSH, CDR2 LQKENI. For sorted subsets, about 190 ng DNA per replicate equaled around 28,000 T cell genomes. The protocol was immunoSEQ multiplex PCR, while the TCRdb copy is restricted to in-frame clones and leaves out a portion. The sample holds millions of clones; approximately 95% are singletons and the top ten take 0.39%.

This clonotype originated in a man between 18 and 35 years old in good health. Some clones in this sample may be carry-over from other donors' samples. The sequenced sample consisted of naive CD4+ T cells from PBMCs. Subset given: CD45RA+ positively selected. The gene calls are TRBV18 and TRBJ2-7; TRBD2 might be the D (5 bases). CDR3 protein: CASSPSGNGEQYF. For the CDR3, the DNA is TGTGCCAGCTCACCATCGGGGAACGGCGAGCAGTACTTC.